The 5 T cell receptor beta chains below come from one sample, sequenced in a study of OX40 agonist ivuxolimab in advanced cancers. Sequenced by immunoSEQ multiplex PCR; TCRdb stores in-frame clones only, minus some. Seen here are more than 95,000 clones, less than 95% observed once, and the top ten hold 0.7% to 0.9%. Here the sequenced sample was CD4+ or CD8+ T cells sorted from blood, taken in a trial of the OX40 agonist ivuxolimab. The receptors shown here come from an adult with an advanced solid tumor such as melanoma, head and neck, liver or kidney cancer.

The chain recombines TRBV6-6 with TRBJ2-4; a possible D gene is TRBD2 (6 bases). The CDR3 has 14 residues. Germline assignment: CDR1 MNHNY and CDR2 SVGAGI (reference sequence). V lost 6 bases and J lost 2, with 11 bases in between. The CDR3 is CASRTGETKNIQYF. The CDR3 DNA sequence: TGTGCCAGCAGAACGGGAGAGACCAAAAACATTCAGTACTTC.

This sequence joins TRBV7-3 and TRBJ2-2; 12 bases are a match to TRBD2. The CDR3 is 16 amino acids. The germline V gene encodes CDR1 SGHTA and CDR2 FQGTGA. V lost 5 bases and J lost 5; bases outside the gene matches: 6. The CDR3, as DNA: TGTGCCAGCAGCCAGCGACTAGCGGGAGAAACCGGGGAGCTGTTTTTT. Its translation: CASSQRLAGETGELFF.

This rearrangement joins TRBV25-1 to TRBJ2-1; the D gene is possibly TRBD1 (5 bases). The length of the CDR3 is 14 residues. Germline values: CDR1 MGHDK, CDR2 SYGVNS. The V end lost 3 bases, the J end lost 6 bases, and 12 bases lay between the germline ends. In DNA form, the CDR3 reads TGTGCCAGCAGTGACAACAGGAGAACCAATGAGCAGTTCTTC. It codes for CASSDNRRTNEQFF.

The chain carries TRBV27 and TRBJ1-1; 9 positions agree with TRBD1. Germline CDR1 is MNHEY and CDR2 is SMNVEV (reference sequence). V dropped 8 bases and J dropped 3; count of bases not matched to a gene: 13. CDR3 size: 16 residues. The CDR3 is CASWRGTGNFYTEAFF. CDR3 in DNA: TGTGCCAGCTGGAGGGGGACAGGGAATTTTTACACTGAAGCTTTCTTT.

The rearrangement joins TRBV5-1 to TRBJ1-1; 11 bases agree with TRBD1. After removal of 1 base from V and 3 bases from J, the junction contained 8 bases not matched to a gene. Germline V gives CDR1 SGHRS, CDR2 YFSETQ. This CDR3 is built from 17 residues. CDR3 sequence reads: CASSLLGQGGLHTEAFF. The DNA of the CDR3 is TGCGCCAGCAGCTTGTTGGGACAGGGGGGACTGCACACTGAAGCTTTCTTT.